What follows is one TCR beta chain and its context. This clone's antigen is unknown. No base quality information exists; no much larger clone differs at one position. The entire amount of isolated RNA was reverse transcribed using the High Capacity cDNA Reverse Transcription Kit, so the sequenced TCRB transcripts were expressed ones. Naive, central memory and regulatory T cell samples underwent deep immunoSEQ sequencing, averaging around 3.9 million total reads per sample. After sorted cells were lysed in RLT buffer, RNA was extracted with DNase-treated RNeasy Micro or Mini kits, with the choice depending on cell number. Each cell subset was processed on its own to prevent cross-contamination, while patient and healthy donor samples were processed together. The immunoSEQ multiplex PCR was used to amplify TCRB sequences from cDNA, yielding 87-bp fragments that span the CDR3 region. Sequencing of the amplicons was done on the Illumina HiSeq platform. Concerning the study's data processing: PCR bias was corrected computationally using synthetic template baselines, and reads within Hamming distance 2 were collapsed, with unmergeable singletons discarded. Reads were aligned against IMGT so that V, D and J genes, CDR3 length and insertions or deletions at six rearrangement sites could be assigned. Within each subset, clonotype counts were normalized to the number of sorted cells before true diversity and Gini coefficients were calculated with the tcR R package. The overlap coefficient, calculated on TCRB nucleotide sequences, was used to measure repertoire sharing. Out-of-frame TCRB sequences from naive cells were analyzed to stand in for the pre-selection repertoire. This is the immuneACCESS table as TCRdb keeps it, with only in-frame sequences that have V and J called. A part of the clones is gone; compared with another copy, unresolved V genes explain less than half, and the rest is unexplained. V, J and clone size are those of that table, while D and trimming were read from the DNA. The sample table lists 360,000 or so clones, 15% to 20% of them with a count of one. The ten biggest clones cover about 0.045% of the sample.

The data derive from a study of beta chain features in type 1 diabetes (dated by TCRdb to 2016 to 2018). For the wider study: Mean age, gender distribution, total cell number and subset yield did not differ between patients and healthy donors. Across all samples, fewer than 110,000,000 sorted cells were examined, and cell number per subset correlated strongly with RNA yield. In the study, TCRB repertoires of sorted circulating CD4+ T cell subsets from recently diagnosed type 1 diabetes patients were compared with those of matched healthy donors. Naive and central memory subsets were obtained from all 30 or so donors, but regulatory and stem cell-like memory subsets were isolated from only 8 patients and roughly eight healthy donors. Overall study outcomes, separate from this receptor: Because small numbers of individuals were included in the HLA sub-analyses, any influence of HLA type on TCRB rearrangement was left unresolved. PCR may preferentially amplify shorter templates, but because patient and control samples were amplified and corrected together, any resulting skew would affect both groups equally. Because cDNA was sequenced instead of genomic DNA, highly expressing activated cells could be over-represented, though the groups showed no difference in activation or CD3 levels. Fewer insertions and more nucleotide deletions at VDJ recombination sites were observed in patients with type 1 diabetes, implying thymic rearrangement abnormalities. A moderate but significant shortening of TCRB CDR3 length was observed in type 1 diabetes patients in all four CD4+ subsets. Naive, central memory and regulatory TCRB repertoires appeared to be more alike among patients than among healthy donors.

Taken from the germline V gene (reference sequence), the CDR1 and CDR2 loops are GTSNPN and SVGIG. The CDR3 sequence holds 13 residues, the cysteine and phenylalanine included. Just CDR3 DNA is preserved here, 39 bases in frame from base 1. V is cut by 3 bases and J by 3 bases, and the space between the germline ends is 10 bases. A single peripheral blood draw of approximately 100 mL on average was collected from each donor into heparinised tubes. Naive, central memory, regulatory and stem cell-like memory CD4+ T cells were sorted on a BD FACSAria II using a panel including CD45RO, CCR7, CD25, CD127, CD95 and CD27. A purity above 95% was achieved for all sorted populations. Right away, PBMCs were isolated by Lymphoprep density gradient centrifugation and were stained directly, with no culture step. So that batch effects would be minimized, each experiment stained and sorted samples in pairs, pairing one healthy donor with one patient.

This receptor was obtained from a woman aged 18-29 years in good health. This receptor chain uses TRBV30 and TRBJ2-3; the D gene is perhaps TRBD1, from 6 matching bases. The sequenced sample was naive CD4+ T cells from blood. The sample's cell subset or site label, in plain terms: true naive CD4+ T cells. The nucleotides are TGTGCCTGGAGACTTCAGGGGACAGATACGCAGTATTTT. This translates into CAWRLQGTDTQYF.